The rows below give T cell receptor beta chains drawn from one sample of a study of Graves' ophthalmopathy and Graves' hyperthyroidism. TCRdb used MiXCR to reprocess the multiplex PCR reads, holding one entry per CDR3 protein. The sample lists about 210,000 distinct CDR3 sequences; about 32% were seen once. Sequencing was performed on peripheral blood. These receptors were taken from a man aged 45-65 years with Graves' ophthalmopathy. Both conserved end residues are part of each CDR3. The D gene is left open where the match is weak. Clone size appears in some rows only: once, few, many, or a class for an expanded clone.

d_call	v_call	clone_size	j_call	cdr3_aa	cdr3_nt
TRBD2	TRBV4-1	.	TRBJ2-3	CASSQAGGPDTQYF	TGCGCCAGCAGCCAAGCGGGAGGGCCCGATACGCAGTATTTT
.	TRBV20-1	many	TRBJ1-5	CSVQSLDQGRDQPQHF	TGCAGTGTTCAATCCCTCGACCAGGGAAGGGATCAGCCCCAGCATTTT
.	TRBV28	.	TRBJ2-5	CASSTIKVEETQYF	TGTGCCAGCAGCACTATCAAGGTAGAGGAGACCCAGTACTTC
.	TRBV5-6	.	TRBJ1-2	CASSLGTSYGYTF	TGTGCCAGCAGCTTGGGCACCAGCTATGGCTACACCTTC
TRBD1	TRBV12-3/TRBV12-4	.	TRBJ1-1	CASSLTGGGTEAFF	TGTGCCAGCAGTCTGACAGGGGGAGGGACTGAAGCTTTCTTT
TRBD1	TRBV9	many	TRBJ2-7	CASSAGQGASEQYF	TGTGCCAGCAGCGCCGGACAGGGGGCGAGCGAGCAGTACTTC
TRBD1	TRBV7-6	.	TRBJ2-5	CASSLAPGQGQETQYF	TGTGCCAGCAGCTTAGCGCCGGGACAGGGCCAGGAGACCCAGTACTTC
TRBD1	TRBV20-1	many	TRBJ2-7	CTRDRGRLDYEQYF	TGCACCAGAGACAGGGGTCGCCTCGACTACGAGCAGTACTTC
.	TRBV7-2	.	TRBJ1-1	CASSLKGRGTEAFF	TGTGCCAGCAGCTTAAAGGGGCGAGGAACTGAAGCTTTCTTT
.	TRBV27	many	TRBJ2-3	CASSLSRPDTQYF	TGTGCCAGCAGTTTATCTCGCCCAGATACGCAGTATTTT
.	TRBV15	.	TRBJ1-1	CATSRGRGPTNTEAFF	TGTGCCACCAGCAGAGGAAGGGGACCGACTAACACTGAAGCTTTCTTT
.	TRBV7-8	.	TRBJ1-1	CASSLESENTEAFF	TGTGCCAGCAGCTTAGAAAGCGAGAACACTGAAGCTTTCTTT
.	TRBV28	many	TRBJ1-1	CASSLSAATEAFF	TGTGCCAGCAGTTTAAGTGCAGCCACTGAAGCTTTCTTT
.	TRBV6-1	many	TRBJ1-1	CASSDRATEAFF	TGTGCCAGCAGTGATCGGGCCACTGAAGCTTTCTTT
.	TRBV5-1	many	TRBJ2-5	CASSLGTDEETQYF	TGCGCCAGCAGCTTGGGGACGGATGAAGAGACCCAGTACTTC
TRBD1	TRBV4-1	few	TRBJ2-5	CASRGGQGRETQYF	TGCGCCAGTCGGGGCGGACAGGGACGAGAGACCCAGTACTTC
TRBD1	TRBV29-1	many	TRBJ2-7	CSVRGTGTPPKVAYEQYF	TGCAGCGTCAGAGGGACAGGGACACCGCCGAAGGTAGCGTACGAGCAGTACTTC
.	TRBV6-1	.	TRBJ2-7	CASSEGLPPPGPQPFEQYF	TGTGCCAGCAGTGAAGGCCTTCCGCCTCCCGGGCCCCAACCCTTCGAGCAGTACTTC
.	TRBV6-1	.	TRBJ1-5	CASSEGVGGVPQHF	TGTGCCAGCAGTGAAGGAGTAGGCGGGGTGCCCCAGCATTTT
.	TRBV7-8	many	TRBJ2-5	CASSPTSQETQYF	TGTGCCAGCAGCCCCACCAGCCAAGAGACCCAGTACTTC
TRBD2	TRBV19	many	TRBJ2-7	CASSKIGGSGEQYF	TGTGCCAGTAGTAAAATCGGGGGGTCGGGGGAGCAGTACTTC
TRBD1	TRBV6-2/TRBV6-3	many	TRBJ2-5	CASIPGQGARETQYF	TGTGCCAGCATCCCAGGACAGGGGGCACGAGAGACCCAGTACTTC
.	TRBV12-3/TRBV12-4	.	TRBJ1-1	CASRDPGHLNTEAFF	TGTGCCAGCAGAGATCCGGGACACTTGAACACTGAAGCTTTCTTT